A single sample is the source of the 32 T cell receptor beta chains below, sequenced in a study of neurological immune-mediated disorders. MiXCR, run by TCRdb on the 5' RACE reads, gives a single entry per CDR3 protein. Of about 65,000 distinct CDR3 sequences listed, 3.5% to 5% are singletons. Sequencing was carried out using PBMCs. The receptors stem from a man in his fifties or sixties with multiple sclerosis.

This clonotype occurred many times. V usage is TRBV9 and J usage is TRBJ2-7; a possible D gene is TRBD1 (5 bases). Germline values: CDR1 SGDLS, CDR2 YYNGEE. V lost 0 bases to trimming and J lost 7 bases, with 14 bases between them. This CDR3 has 14 residues. CDR3 sequence reads: CASSVDGRDKEQYF. DNA for the CDR3: TGTGCCAGCAGCGTAGATGGCAGGGATAAAGAGCAGTACTTC. The full variable domain, in which reference TRBV9 and TRBJ2-7 provide the parts outside the CDR3, is DSGVTQTPKHLITATGQRVTLRCSPRSGDLSVYWYQQSLDQGLQFLIQYYNGEERAKGNILERFSAQQFPDLHSELNLSSLELGDSALYFCASSVDGRDKEQYFGPGTRLTVT.

This clonotype was seen many times. The rearrangement uses TRBV5-1 and TRBJ1-1, with a tentative D call TRBD1 (5 bases). Germline lookup yields CDR1 SGHRS and CDR2 YFSETQ. This CDR3 has 16 amino acids. V lost 0 bases and J 5 bases, leaving 17 bases between the germline ends. The CDR3 loop is CASSLDLTGKWTEAFF. The CDR3 bases are TGCGCCAGCAGCTTGGACCTCACAGGAAAGTGGACTGAAGCTTTCTTT.

This clonotype was found many times. This rearrangement joins TRBV7-9 to TRBJ2-5; TRBD1 aligns across 7 bases. This CDR3 spans 14 amino acids. The trim removed 0 bases at V and 3 bases at J, leaving 1 base unmatched. The germline CDR1 and CDR2 sequences are SEHNR and FQNEAQ (reference sequence). CDR3 region: CASSLATGEETQYF. CDR3 sequence (DNA): TGTGCCAGCAGCTTAGCAACAGGGGAAGAGACCCAGTACTTC.

This clonotype was observed at least ten times. The gene calls are TRBV7-9 and TRBJ1-1; D uncertain. Trimming removed 2 bases from V and 5 bases from J, with 12 bases in between. The germline gives CDR1 SEHNR, CDR2 FQNEAQ (reference sequence). The CDR3 spans 14 residues. The CDR3 region has the DNA TGTGCCAGCAGCTTAAGAGGCGCGCGGACTGAAGCTTTCTTT. The encoded protein is CASSLRGARTEAFF. Supplemented by reference TRBV7-9 and TRBJ1-1, the full variable domain reads DTGVSQNPRHKITKRGQNVTFRCDPISEHNRLYWYRQTLGQGPEFLTYFQNEAQLEKSRLLSDRFSAERPKGSFSTLEIQRTEQGDSAMYLCASSLRGARTEAFFGQGTRLTVV.

The sample holds many counts of this clonotype. V and J are TRBV29-1 and TRBJ2-2; the match to TRBD2 covers 10 bases. CDR3 length equals 15 residues. Germline V gives CDR1 SQVTM, CDR2 ANQGSEA. V was clipped by 5 bases and J by 4 bases; unmatched bases: 7. CDR3 amino acids: CSVPRLAGSTGELFF. In nucleotides, the CDR3 is TGCAGCGTTCCACGACTAGCGGGTAGCACCGGGGAGCTGTTTTTT.

This clonotype was observed many times. J is TRBJ2-2 and V is TRBV5-1; 10 bases map to TRBD2. V lost 6 bases and J lost 8; bases outside the gene matches: 4. The CDR3 is 13 amino acids. Germline V gives CDR1 SGHRS, CDR2 YFSETQ. The CDR3 region is CASIETSGGELFF. The CDR3 coding sequence is TGCGCCAGCATCGAGACTAGCGGGGGGGAGCTGTTTTTT.

At least ten counts were recorded for this clonotype. This chain connects TRBV2 to TRBJ2-3, with 7 bases aligning to TRBD1. J was trimmed by 2 bases and V by 5 bases; bases with no gene match: 10. This CDR3 has 16 amino acids. Germline V lookup: CDR1 SNHLY, CDR2 FYNNEI. The DNA for the CDR3 is TGTGCCAGCAGTCCCCCAGAGGGGGCAGACACAGATACGCAGTATTTT. Protein: CASSPPEGADTDTQYF.

Many counts were recorded for this clonotype. This chain links TRBV5-1 with TRBJ2-1; the D gene is possibly TRBD1 (5 bases). The CDR3 is 17 amino acids. CDR1 is SGHRS and CDR2 is YFSETQ in the germline V gene. V was shortened by 1 base and J by 2 bases, with 16 bases between the two germline ends. Written as DNA, the CDR3 is TGCGCCAGCAGCTTGCGGTCTTCGGACATAGCCTACAATGAGCAGTTCTTC. Protein sequence: CASSLRSSDIAYNEQFF.

This clonotype has a count of ten or more. V is TRBV4-2 and J is TRBJ2-2; D not certain. Germline loops: CDR1 LGHNA, CDR2 YNFKEQ. This CDR3 has 14 residues. Deletions cut 0 bases from V and 6 bases from J, with 8 bases between. The CDR3 bases are TGTGCCAGCAGCCAAGACTATTTTGCCGGGGAGCTGTTTTTT. This gives the protein CASSQDYFAGELFF.

This clonotype has at least ten counts. V and J are TRBV12-3 or TRBV12-4 and TRBJ2-1; D remains unclear. The CDR3 runs to 15 residues. Trimming left V 3 bases short and J 0 bases short, with 9 bases between. CDR3 DNA: TGTGCCAGCAGTTTTATTGGAACCTCCTACAATGAGCAGTTCTTC. Amino acids: CASSFIGTSYNEQFF.

This clonotype was counted at least ten times. The rearrangement joins TRBV20-1 to TRBJ1-4, with a possible D match to TRBD1 (6 bases). This CDR3 region has 16 residues. Trimming shortened V by 6 bases and J by 0 bases, and 17 bases separated the two germline ends. Germline V lookup: CDR1 DFQATT, CDR2 SNEGSKA (reference sequence). The CDR3 bases are TGCAGTGCCGCCAGGGGCCCTCGTGCAACTAATGAAAAACTGTTTTTT. It encodes CSAARGPRATNEKLFF.

This clonotype was recorded at least ten times. J is TRBJ2-7 and V is TRBV25-1; 13 positions match TRBD2. J lost 4 bases, V lost 4 bases, and 7 bases had no gene match. The CDR3 covers 16 residues. In germline, CDR1 is MGHDK, CDR2 SYGVNS. The CDR3 spells CASSATLAGGIYEQYV. The CDR3 coding sequence is TGTGCCAGCAGTGCAACACTAGCGGGGGGGATATACGAGCAGTACGTC.

This clonotype was counted many times. The chain recombines TRBV20-1 with TRBJ1-2; D unresolved. Germline CDR1 reads DFQATT; CDR2 reads SNEGSKA (reference sequence). V lost 0 bases and J 0 bases, leaving 11 bases between the germline ends. CDR3 length equals 15 residues. The DNA of the CDR3 is TGCAGTGCTAGAGAGCGCACTCAAGCTAACTATGGCTACACCTTC. Amino acid sequence: CSARERTQANYGYTF.

This clonotype has ten or more counts. CDR3 amino acids: CASSQAQSIDSGELFF. DNA for the CDR3: TGCGCCAGCAGCCAAGCTCAGAGTATAGACTCCGGGGAGCTGTTTTTT. V usage is TRBV4-1 and J usage is TRBJ2-2; D unresolved. This CDR3 region has 16 residues. Germline V gene sequence: CDR1 MGHRA, CDR2 YSYEKL. Trimming pared 1 base from V and 6 bases from J, leaving 15 bases between.

This clonotype was counted many times. The chain uses TRBV5-1 and TRBJ2-2; D might be TRBD1 (6 bases). The CDR3 runs to 16 residues. Germline CDR1 and CDR2: SGHRS and YFSETQ. Trimming cost V 6 bases and J 2 bases, with 17 bases left between them. CDR3 amino acids: CASILDDRLNTGELFF. The CDR3 DNA sequence: TGCGCCAGCATTCTCGATGACAGGTTAAACACCGGGGAGCTGTTTTTT.

This clonotype occurred many times. The chain has TRBV6-5 and TRBJ1-5; D ambiguous. CDR3 size: 14 residues. V dropped 2 bases and J dropped 2 bases, with 7 bases sitting between them. Germline V gene lookup returns CDR1 MNHEY and CDR2 SVGAGI. CDR3 sequence: CASSYGQGNQPQHF. The CDR3 nucleotides are TGTGCCAGCAGTTACGGGCAGGGCAATCAGCCCCAGCATTTT.

This clonotype was found many times. J is TRBJ2-7 and V is TRBV20-1; the match to TRBD2 covers 11 bases. The CDR3 contains 14 residues. V dropped 3 bases and J dropped 3; count of bases not matched to a gene: 4. From germline, CDR1 is DFQATT and CDR2 SNEGSKA (reference sequence). The chain's CDR3 is CSASRTSGYYEQYF. In DNA form, the CDR3 reads TGCAGTGCTAGCAGGACTAGCGGGTACTACGAGCAGTACTTC.

The sample holds many counts of this clonotype. The V and J genes are TRBV5-1 and TRBJ1-5, with a possible D match to TRBD1 (6 bases). The CDR3 extends over 16 amino acids. Germline lookup yields CDR1 SGHRS and CDR2 YFSETQ. V lost 0 bases and J 9 bases, leaving 19 bases between the germline ends. CDR3 sequence: CASSLAPDRPNMPQHF. CDR3 coding DNA: TGCGCCAGCAGCTTGGCCCCGGACAGACCAAATATGCCCCAGCATTTT.

This clonotype was detected many times. This chain links TRBV12-3 or TRBV12-4 with TRBJ1-6; tentatively, D is TRBD1 (5 bases). This CDR3 region has 15 residues. V gave up 7 bases and J gave up 7 bases, with 17 bases separating them. The DNA of the CDR3 is TGTGCCAGCACCAATGCCGGGACGGAGAATTCACCCCTCCACTTT. The encoded protein is CASTNAGTENSPLHF.

This clonotype was observed many times. The rearrangement joins TRBV10-3 to TRBJ2-7, with D possibly being TRBD2 (6 bases). The ends were cut back, 6 bases at V and 2 bases at J, with 11 bases in the middle. The CDR3 spans 13 residues. Germline CDR1 is ENHRY and CDR2 is SYGVKD. The CDR3 DNA follows: TGTGCCATCAGCAAAGGACTAACCTACGAGCAGTACGTC. It is translated as CAISKGLTYEQYV.

The sample holds many counts of this clonotype. The chain joins TRBV10-2 to TRBJ2-7; the match to TRBD2 covers 8 bases. The CDR3 has 13 amino acids. CDR1 is WSHSY, CDR2 SAAADI, per germline. Trimming cost V 4 bases and J 4 bases; bases outside gene matches: 3. CDR3 loop: CASSARGGYEQYV. In DNA form, the CDR3 reads TGCGCCAGCAGTGCCCGGGGGGGGTACGAGCAGTACGTC.

This clonotype was found many times. This chain uses TRBV4-1 with TRBJ2-5; no definite D call. V was cut by 0 bases and J by 5 bases, with 10 bases left in between. The CDR3 has 14 residues. Germline CDR1 MGHRA, CDR2 YSYEKL. CDR3 amino acids: CASSQEGTRETQYF. DNA of the CDR3: TGCGCCAGCAGCCAAGAGGGCACCCGGGAGACCCAGTACTTC.

This clonotype was seen many times. The V call is TRBV15, the J call TRBJ2-5; 13 nucleotides agree with TRBD2. This CDR3 is built from 16 residues. V was clipped by 5 bases and J by 5 bases; unmatched bases: 8. Germline V lookup: CDR1 LNHNV, CDR2 YYDKDF (reference sequence). CDR3 in amino acids: CATSGQGLAGFETQYF. CDR3 nucleotides: TGTGCCACCAGCGGCCAGGGACTAGCGGGGTTTGAGACCCAGTACTTC.

This clonotype came up many times. The CDR3 DNA reads TGTGCCACCAGCAGAGGGTATCAGGAGCGGGGGGGCTCGTTCTTC. Its translation is CATSRGYQERGGSFF. This rearrangement joins TRBV15 to TRBJ2-1; the match to TRBD2 covers 10 bases. The J segment lost 15 bases and the V segment lost 1 base, leaving 12 bases of the junction unmatched. This CDR3 comprises 15 residues. The germline V gene has CDR1 LNHNV and CDR2 YYDKDF (reference sequence).

This clonotype appeared many times. The V gene is TRBV13, the J gene TRBJ1-5; a weak D match, TRBD1 (6 bases). The CDR3 spans 15 residues. V was pared by 3 bases and J by 0 bases, with 9 bases between. The germline gives CDR1 PRHDT, CDR2 FYEKMQ (reference sequence). The CDR3 reads CASSLGGPSNQPQHF. CDR3 DNA: TGTGCCAGCAGCTTGGGGGGCCCTAGCAATCAGCCCCAGCATTTT.

The CDR3 DNA follows: TGCGCCAGCAGTGGGTCGGGAGCCGGGGAGCTGTTTTTT. Its translation: CASSGSGAGELFF. The chain combines TRBV10-1 with TRBJ2-2; weak D call: TRBD2 (6 bases). This CDR3 contains 13 residues. Trimming removed 4 bases at V and 6 bases at J, with 9 bases between. Germline CDR1 WNHNN, CDR2 SYGVQD (reference sequence).

In this sample, this clonotype turned up once. A read error may be the cause here, since a much bigger clone is one base away. This chain links TRBV29-1 with TRBJ1-1, with D possibly TRBD1 on 5 matching bases. V was clipped by 6 bases and J by 1 base, with 9 bases between them. The CDR3 is 12 residues long. The germline V gene has CDR1 SQVTM and CDR2 ANQGSEA. The DNA for the CDR3 is TGCAGCGTGGGGGAGTGGAACACTGAAGCTTTCTTT. Amino acid sequence: CSVGEWNTEAFF.

Ten or more counts support this clonotype. The chain combines TRBV5-1 with TRBJ2-1; D may be TRBD2 (7 bases). The CDR3 length is 15 residues. Trimming left V 0 bases short and J 3 bases short, with 10 bases between. Per the germline V gene, CDR1 is SGHRS and CDR2 is YFSETQ. The CDR3 reads CASSLGRGGYNEQFF. CDR3 in DNA: TGCGCCAGCAGCTTGGGGAGGGGGGGCTACAATGAGCAGTTCTTC.

This clonotype was counted at least ten times. The V and J genes are TRBV5-1 and TRBJ2-4; D possibly corresponds to TRBD1 (6 bases). The CDR3 has 12 amino acids. Trimming pared 5 bases from V and 5 bases from J, leaving 8 bases between. Germline CDR1 and CDR2: SGHRS and YFSETQ. The CDR3 region has the DNA TGCGCCAGCAGGTCAGGGGAAAACATTCAGTACTTC. Amino acids: CASRSGENIQYF. Variable domain in full (rest from reference TRBV5-1 and TRBJ2-4): KAGVTQTPRYLIKTRGQQVTLSCSPISGHRSVSWYQQTPGQGLQFLFEYFSETQRNKGNFPGRFSGRQFSNSRSEMNVSTLELGDSALYLCASRSGENIQYFGAGTRLSVL.

This clonotype appeared many times. The J gene is TRBJ1-1, the V gene TRBV5-1; a possible D gene is TRBD1 (6 bases). V gave up 4 bases and J gave up 11 bases, with 18 bases separating them. CDR3 length: 13 residues. Germline V gives CDR1 SGHRS, CDR2 YFSETQ. The CDR3: CASSPLGGRGAFF. CDR3 nucleotides: TGCGCCAGCAGCCCGCTTGGGGGCCGGGGGGCTTTCTTT. Supplemented by reference TRBV5-1 and TRBJ1-1, the full variable domain reads KAGVTQTPRYLIKTRGQQVTLSCSPISGHRSVSWYQQTPGQGLQFLFEYFSETQRNKGNFPGRFSGRQFSNSRSEMNVSTLELGDSALYLCASSPLGGRGAFFGQGTRLTVV.

This clonotype was counted ten times or more. This sequence joins TRBV7-9 and TRBJ2-3; possible D gene TRBD2, 7 bases. Germline CDR1 SEHNR, CDR2 FQNEAQ (reference sequence). The ends were cut back, 8 bases at V and 2 bases at J, with 11 bases in the middle. CDR3 length: 13 residues. Written as DNA, the CDR3 is TGTGCCAGCCGGCGGGGGCCCACAGATACGCAGTATTTT. Translated: CASRRGPTDTQYF.

This clonotype was recorded many times. The rearrangement links TRBV6-5 to TRBJ1-6; D unclear. From germline, CDR1 is MNHEY and CDR2 SVGAGI. The CDR3 is 15 residues long. The V end was cut by 4 bases, the J end by 7 bases, with 14 bases between. This CDR3 is CASSSHDSRNSPLHF. The DNA for the CDR3 is TGTGCCAGCAGTTCCCACGATAGTCGGAATTCACCCCTCCACTTT.